These T cell receptor beta chains were read from a single sample in a study of blood T cell repertoires in COVID-19. Method: immunoSEQ multiplex PCR; TCRdb's copy keeps in-frame clones and lacks some. In the table there are 60,000 to 95,000 clones, under 95% of which are singletons. Sequenced: peripheral blood. The receptors were sampled from a human donor in a cohort sampled during active COVID-19. Each CDR3 is given with its conserved first and last residue. The order of the fields is CDR3 length, V gene, J gene, D gene, clone size, CDR3 protein, CDR3 DNA. The D gene is left open where the match is weak. Clone size is stated in some rows and not others, as once, few, many or a class when expanded.

14,TRBV3-1/TRBV3-2,TRBJ2-7,NA,NA,CASSQQGGAYEQYF,TGTGCCAGCAGCCAACAGGGGGGAGCCTACGAGCAGTACTTC
16,TRBV6-2/TRBV6-3,TRBJ1-4,NA,NA,CASSLFPGSDNEKLFF,TGTGCCAGCAGTCTCTTTCCTGGCAGCGATAATGAAAAACTGTTTTTT
18,TRBV19,TRBJ1-5,NA,NA,CASSISVLPGGSNQPQHF,TGTGCCAGTAGTATATCAGTCCTGCCAGGAGGTAGCAATCAGCCCCAGCATTTT
16,TRBV18,TRBJ1-1,NA,NA,CASSPNLEGEGSEAFF,TGTGCCAGCTCACCAAACCTGGAGGGCGAGGGGTCTGAAGCTTTCTTT
12,TRBV3-1/TRBV3-2,TRBJ1-4,NA,NA,CASSPRGEKLFF,TGTGCCAGCAGCCCCCGGGGAGAAAAACTGTTTTTT
16,TRBV18,TRBJ2-3,TRBD2,NA,CASSPPSSGITDTQYF,TGTGCCAGCTCACCACCGTCTAGCGGAATCACAGATACGCAGTATTTT
15,TRBV9,TRBJ2-5,NA,NA,CASSVGAANQETQYF,TGTGCCAGCAGCGTAGGGGCCGCAAACCAAGAGACCCAGTACTTC
16,TRBV4-2,TRBJ2-1,NA,NA,CASSGPGEPSRNEQFF,TGTGCCAGCAGCGGCCCGGGGGAGCCGAGTCGAAATGAGCAGTTCTTC
21,TRBV9,TRBJ1-1,NA,NA,CASSADGGPLIQQGPDTEAFF,TGTGCCAGCAGTGCCGACGGGGGTCCCTTAATACAACAAGGTCCTGACACTGAAGCTTTCTTT
12,TRBV6-2/TRBV6-3,TRBJ1-5,NA,NA,CASSPRNQPQHF,TGTGCCAGCAGTCCCCGGAATCAGCCCCAGCATTTT
15,TRBV10-1,TRBJ2-1,TRBD1,NA,CASSRGQGKGDEQFF,TGCGCCAGCAGCCGCGGACAGGGGAAGGGGGATGAGCAGTTCTTC
15,TRBV5-4,TRBJ2-1,TRBD2,once,CASSLGGGSYNEQFF,TGTGCCAGCAGCTTGGGGGGGGGCTCCTACAATGAGCAGTTCTTC
15,TRBV6-5,TRBJ1-1,NA,NA,CASSYSRVWDTEAFF,TGTGCCAGCAGTTACTCCCGGGTATGGGACACTGAAGCTTTCTTT
13,TRBV2,TRBJ2-7,NA,NA,CASSGGQFYEQYF,TGTGCCAGCAGTGGCGGGCAGTTCTACGAGCAGTACTTC
14,TRBV4-3,TRBJ2-2,TRBD2,NA,CASSSGVRTGELFF,TGCGCCAGCAGTAGCGGGGTTCGCACCGGGGAGCTGTTTTTT
15,TRBV6-2/TRBV6-3,TRBJ2-3,NA,once,CASSYDTTSTDTQYF,TGTGCCAGCAGTTACGATACGACTAGCACAGATACGCAGTATTTT
16,TRBV18,TRBJ2-3,NA,NA,CASSPSLAETTDTQYF,TGTGCCAGCTCACCCTCCCTAGCCGAAACCACAGATACGCAGTATTTT
14,TRBV5-1,TRBJ1-1,NA,NA,CASTPTGPNTEAFF,TGCGCCAGCACCCCCACAGGCCCCAACACTGAAGCTTTCTTT
14,TRBV2,TRBJ1-1,TRBD1,NA,CASTAGQANTEAFF,TGTGCCAGCACCGCGGGACAGGCGAACACTGAAGCTTTCTTT
15,TRBV6-5,TRBJ1-6,NA,NA,CASSYSRSADSPLHF,TGTGCCAGCAGTTACTCGAGGTCCGCCGATTCACCCCTCCACTTT
17,TRBV6-1,TRBJ2-7,TRBD2,NA,CASSAAFGGGAPYEQYF,TGTGCCAGCAGTGCCGCGTTTGGCGGGGGGGCCCCCTACGAGCAGTACTTC
15,TRBV2,TRBJ2-2,NA,NA,CASSEKRGNTGELFF,TGTGCCAGCAGTGAAAAACGGGGGAACACCGGGGAGCTGTTTTTT
13,TRBV5-4,TRBJ1-2,NA,once,CASSQTPSYGYTF,TGTGCCAGCAGCCAAACACCTAGCTATGGCTACACCTTC
14,TRBV18,TRBJ1-3,TRBD1,NA,CASGQGTSGNTIYF,TGTGCCAGTGGACAGGGGACCTCTGGAAACACCATATATTTT
18,TRBV6-2/TRBV6-3,TRBJ2-5,NA,NA,CASSYANMGSSSRRTQYF,TGTGCCAGCAGTTACGCTAATATGGGTTCGAGCTCGCGGAGGACCCAGTACTTC
15,TRBV6-5,TRBJ1-3,TRBD1,NA,CASRSGTGDGNTIYF,TGTGCCAGCAGGTCCGGGACAGGGGATGGAAACACCATATATTTT